These 32 T cell receptor beta chains were all obtained from the same sample, sequenced in a study of blood T cells in healthy people across ages. Using a J-beta primer mix together with a sample-barcoded 5' primer, a second PCR was run for roughly 6 to 11 cycles. One entry per CDR3 protein, called by TCRdb with MiXCR from the 5' RACE reads. The sample includes 1.5 million to 2 million distinct CDR3 sequences, 49% of them seen just once. The sample consisted of blood. These receptors were collected from a middle-aged woman in good health.

This rearrangement joins TRBV4-3 to TRBJ2-5; TRBD1 or TRBD2 may be the D gene (6 bases each). The CDR3 covers 15 residues. Germline values: CDR1 LGHNA, CDR2 YSLEER. V was clipped by 1 base and J by 5 bases, with 14 bases between them. The CDR3 reads CASSQAIGGWETQYF. In DNA, the CDR3 is TGCGCCAGCAGCCAAGCTATCGGGGGCTGGGAGACCCAGTACTTC.

This clonotype has more than one count but fewer than ten. V usage is TRBV29-1 and J usage is TRBJ2-1, with 9 bases that match TRBD1. Germline lookup yields CDR1 SQVTM and CDR2 ANQGSEA. CDR3 length: 13 residues. The V and J ends lost 3 bases and 5 bases, in that order; junction bases with no gene match: 2. CDR3 sequence reads: CSVEGTGNNEQFF. As DNA, the CDR3 is TGCAGCGTTGAGGGGACAGGGAACAATGAGCAGTTCTTC.

This clonotype was counted a few times. V is TRBV9 and J is TRBJ2-7; perhaps TRBD1 as D (6 bases). CDR1 is SGDLS and CDR2 is YYNGEE in the germline V gene. This CDR3 has 13 residues. V was cut by 3 bases and J by 5 bases, with 12 bases left in between. The CDR3 region is CASSGVQGNEQYF. CDR3 coding DNA: TGTGCCAGCAGCGGTGTACAGGGAAACGAGCAGTACTTC.

The genes are TRBV14 and TRBJ2-7; 8 nucleotides line up with TRBD2. Judging by the DNA end, TRBJ2-5 fits better; the J call may be wrong. The length of the CDR3 is 13 residues. Germline values: CDR1 SGHDN, CDR2 FVKESK. CDR3 region: CASKPGGSETQYF. In DNA form, the CDR3 reads TGTGCCAGCAAACCGGGAGGGTCAGAGACCCAGTACTTC.

This clonotype was detected a few times. The chain couples TRBV7-2 to TRBJ2-3; D may be TRBD2 (5 bases). In germline, CDR1 is SGHTA, CDR2 FQGNSA. The V end was cut by 5 bases, the J end by 9 bases, with 15 bases between. CDR3 length: 13 amino acids. CDR3 bases: TGTGCCAGCAGCGCCAGCCCGGGGTCAACGCAGTATTTT. This codes for CASSASPGSTQYF.

In its sample, this clonotype was seen once. The germline gene is not matched at one end of the junction; a read error may be the cause. This chain uses TRBV5-1 with TRBJ2-5; 7 nucleotides line up with TRBD1. The J call may be wrong; the DNA end is better matched by TRBJ2-7. The CDR3 has 14 residues. Per the germline V gene, CDR1 is SGHRS and CDR2 is YFSETQ. CDR3 region: CVSSIAGTAYEQYF. In DNA, the CDR3 is TGCGTCAGCAGCATAGCCGGGACAGCCTACGAGCAGTACTTC.

The chain links TRBV28 to TRBJ2-7, with 7 bases fitting TRBD2. Trimming cost V 1 base and J 3 bases; bases outside gene matches: 6. Per germline, CDR1 MDHEN and CDR2 SYDVKM. The CDR3 length is 15 residues. The CDR3 region is CASSLSHGLVYEQYF. The CDR3 DNA reads TGTGCCAGCAGTTTATCCCACGGACTAGTCTACGAGCAGTACTTC.

This clonotype turned up a few times. V gene TRBV2 combines with J gene TRBJ2-3; 11 bases map to TRBD2. V lost 7 bases, J lost 1 base, and 4 bases stayed unmatched. Germline V gene sequence: CDR1 SNHLY, CDR2 FYNNEI. The CDR3 sequence is 15 residues long. In DNA, the CDR3 is TGTGCCAGCAAGACTAGCGGGGTCGGCACAGATACGCAGTATTTT. Translation: CASKTSGVGTDTQYF.

The V and J genes are TRBV20-1 and TRBJ2-3, with TRBD2 matching 9 bases. CDR1 and CDR2 from the germline V gene are DFQATT and SNEGSKA (reference sequence). The trim removed 0 bases at V and 2 bases at J, leaving 6 bases unmatched. This CDR3 contains 16 residues. The CDR3 loop is CSARDFSGGNTDTQYF. DNA of the CDR3: TGCAGTGCTAGAGATTTCAGCGGGGGGAACACAGATACGCAGTATTTT.

The CDR3 sequence is CATHLWDTQYF. CDR3 nucleotide sequence: TGTGCCACCCATCTTTGGGATACGCAGTATTTT. The chain is built from TRBV27 and TRBJ2-3, with no clear D. The CDR3 is made up of 11 amino acids. Germline V gene lookup returns CDR1 MNHEY and CDR2 SMNVEV (reference sequence). V lost 10 bases, J lost 6 bases, and 11 bases lay in between.

This clonotype was counted many times. V and J are TRBV27 and TRBJ2-7, with TRBD1 as a possible D gene (6 bases). This CDR3 spans 16 amino acids. Trimming shortened V by 3 bases and J by 2 bases, and 17 bases separated the two germline ends. The germline V gene has CDR1 MNHEY and CDR2 SMNVEV (reference sequence). The CDR3 sequence is CASSFKGQGSPYEQYF. In nucleotides, the CDR3 is TGTGCCAGCAGTTTTAAAGGGCAGGGGTCCCCCTACGAGCAGTACTTC.

The chain links TRBV5-1 to TRBJ1-2; D possibly corresponds to TRBD1 (6 bases). Trimming took off 6 bases at V and 4 bases at J, with 13 bases between the two ends. The CDR3 covers 13 residues. Germline-derived CDR1 and CDR2 are SGHRS and YFSETQ. In DNA, the CDR3 is TGCGCCAGCACAGGGGAAACCCGCTATGGCTACACCTTC. Translating it yields CASTGETRYGYTF.

This clonotype was counted between two and nine times. The chain couples TRBV7-9 to TRBJ2-1, with 9 bases that match TRBD2. The CDR3 is made up of 16 amino acids. With V trimmed by 2 bases and J by 7 bases, 9 bases remained unmatched. CDR1 is SEHNR and CDR2 is FQNEAQ in the germline V gene (reference sequence). CDR3 loop: CASSLSAAGGQNEQFF. The CDR3 coding sequence is TGTGCCAGCAGCTTATCGGCAGCGGGGGGTCAGAATGAGCAGTTCTTC.

About this clonotype: Germline and junction disagree at one end, which may indicate a read error. The chain couples TRBV20-1 to TRBJ2-7; 7 nucleotides line up with TRBD1. Germline V lookup: CDR1 DFQATT, CDR2 SNEGSKA (reference sequence). This CDR3 is built from 15 residues. The CDR3 nucleotides are TGCAGTACTAGAGATAGGAGGACAGGTTCCTACGAGCAGTACTTC. Translating it yields CSTRDRRTGSYEQYF.

This rearrangement joins TRBV7-2 to TRBJ2-5; 7 nucleotides agree with TRBD2. This CDR3 contains 16 residues. Germline trimming cut 2 bases from V and 1 base from J; bases unmatched to any gene: 7. CDR1 SGHTA and CDR2 FQGNSA come from the germline V gene. CDR3 region: CASSLSTGGGQETQYF. The CDR3 DNA reads TGTGCCAGCAGCTTAAGTACCGGCGGGGGCCAAGAGACCCAGTACTTC.

CDR3 bases: TGCAGCGTGGGGGGACAGGGGGCATGCGGGCAGTTCTTC. Translated, it gives CSVGGQGACGQFF. This chain joins TRBV29-1 and TRBJ2-1; 12 bases agree with TRBD1. CDR3 length equals 13 residues. Germline lookup yields CDR1 SQVTM and CDR2 ANQGSEA. The ends lost 6 bases at V and 12 bases at J; junction bases unmatched: 9.

This sequence joins TRBV6-6 and TRBJ1-3, with D perhaps TRBD1 (5 bases). V lost 5 bases, J lost 3 bases, and 11 bases lay in between. From germline, CDR1 is MNHNY and CDR2 SVGAGI (reference sequence). The CDR3 runs to 14 residues. CDR3 loop: CASSRTGLGNTIYF. The CDR3 DNA reads as TGTGCCAGCAGTCGAACGGGGCTTGGAAACACCATATATTTT.

The V and J genes are TRBV5-1 and TRBJ2-3; D assignment may be TRBD1 or TRBD2 (5 bases each). V lost 0 bases and J lost 9, with 14 bases in between. This CDR3 has 14 residues. CDR1 and CDR2 from the germline V gene are SGHRS and YFSETQ. CDR3 nucleotides: TGCGCCAGCAGCTTGGATGTAGTAGGGGAGACGCAGTATTTT. Its translation: CASSLDVVGETQYF. The full variable domain, rest sourced from reference TRBV5-1 and TRBJ2-3, is KAGVTQTPRYLIKTRGQQVTLSCSPISGHRSVSWYQQTPGQGLQFLFEYFSETQRNKGNFPGRFSGRQFSNSRSEMNVSTLELGDSALYLCASSLDVVGETQYFGPGTRLTVL.

A remark on this clonotype: An end of the junction differs from the germline gene, which may be a read error. CDR3 in amino acids: CASSKAGGPFWTQYF. The CDR3, as DNA: TGTGCCAGCAGTAAAGCGGGGGGTCCATTTTGGACCCAGTACTTC. The chain couples TRBV6-1 to TRBJ2-5; the match to TRBD2 covers 9 bases. Per germline, CDR1 MNHNS and CDR2 SASEGT. The CDR3 consists of 15 residues.

The V gene is TRBV20-1, the J gene TRBJ2-1; TRBD2 agrees at 12 bases. The germline gives CDR1 DFQATT, CDR2 SNEGSKA (reference sequence). Unmatched junction bases numbered 3, after V lost 4 bases and J lost 2 bases. The CDR3 has 15 amino acids. The CDR3 spells CSATSGGAPYNEQFF. As DNA, the CDR3 is TGCAGTGCTACTAGCGGGGGGGCACCCTACAATGAGCAGTTCTTC.

This sequence joins TRBV28 and TRBJ1-1, with TRBD1 as a possible D gene (5 bases). V lost 7 bases and J lost 4, with 22 bases in between. The CDR3 runs 16 residues. The germline V gene has CDR1 MDHEN and CDR2 SYDVKM. CDR3 region: CASTDPRQSASTEAFF. The CDR3 region has the DNA TGTGCCAGCACCGACCCCAGACAGTCTGCAAGCACTGAAGCTTTCTTT.

The chain carries TRBV9 and TRBJ2-3; unclear D gene. Per germline, CDR1 SGDLS and CDR2 YYNGEE. V lost 3 bases and J lost 5, with 13 bases in between. The CDR3 has 14 residues. CDR3 bases: TGTGCCAGCAGCGAGCCCTCGGGCGGAGATACGCAGTATTTT. Encoded protein: CASSEPSGGDTQYF.

This clonotype occurred a few times. This chain uses TRBV11-2 with TRBJ1-2, with 10 bases matching TRBD1. Germline CDR1 and CDR2: SGHAT and FQNNGV. The length of the CDR3 is 17 residues. The J segment lost 6 bases and the V segment lost 5 bases, leaving 15 bases of the junction unmatched. For the CDR3, the DNA is TGTGCCAGCAGCCGAGGTCGGACAGGGGGAAGGTCGGATGGCTACACCTTC. It yields the protein CASSRGRTGGRSDGYTF. The complete variable domain, with remaining parts taken from reference TRBV11-2 and TRBJ1-2, reads EAGVAQSPRYKIIEKRQSVAFWCNPISGHATLYWYQQILGQGPKLLIQFQNNGVVDDSQLPKDRFSAERLKGVDSTLKIQPAKLEDSAVYLCASSRGRTGGRSDGYTFGSGTRLTVV.

The J gene is TRBJ1-5, the V gene TRBV28; 11 nucleotides line up with TRBD1. V trimming: 7 bases; J trimming: 2 bases; junction bases outside the gene matches: 10. The CDR3 is made up of 17 amino acids. Germline values: CDR1 MDHEN, CDR2 SYDVKM. The CDR3 nucleotides are TGTGCCAGCATCTCGGACAGGGGGCGTCAGGGCAATCAGCCCCAGCATTTT. Its translation is CASISDRGRQGNQPQHF.

The chain uses TRBV9 and TRBJ2-1; TRBD2 matches at 13 bases. Trimming at V came to 2 bases and at J to 14 bases, leaving 7 bases not matched to a gene. Germline V lookup: CDR1 SGDLS, CDR2 YYNGEE. There are 14 residues in the CDR3. CDR3 coding DNA: TGTGCCAGCAGCGTCCGGACTAGCGGGGGCCAGAAGTTCTTC. Translating gives CASSVRTSGGQKFF. The full variable domain, rest sourced from reference TRBV9 and TRBJ2-1, is DSGVTQTPKHLITATGQRVTLRCSPRSGDLSVYWYQQSLDQGLQFLIQYYNGEERAKGNILERFSAQQFPDLHSELNLSSLELGDSALYFCASSVRTSGGQKFFGPGTRLTVL.

The chain uses TRBV6-2 or TRBV6-3 and TRBJ2-3; D could derive from TRBD1 or TRBD2 (5 bases each). V was trimmed by 6 bases and J by 2 bases, leaving 15 bases between them. Germline CDR1 is MNHEY and CDR2 is SVGEGT. The CDR3 runs 15 residues. Written as DNA, the CDR3 is TGTGCCAGCAGCCCCCGGGGCCCAATCACAGATACGCAGTATTTT. Translation: CASSPRGPITDTQYF.

The chain recombines TRBV4-1 with TRBJ1-2; TRBD1 is a possible D gene (5 bases). Germline V gene sequence: CDR1 MGHRA, CDR2 YSYEKL. CDR3 size: 14 residues. Trimming took 3 bases from V and 6 from J, leaving 14 bases between them. The DNA of the CDR3 is TGCGCCAGCAGCCAGCTGGGGGGATTGAATGGCTACACCTTC. Encoded protein: CASSQLGGLNGYTF.

The table lists this clonotype with a few counts. The chain carries TRBV20-1 and TRBJ2-7, with D possibly being TRBD1 (6 bases). The CDR3 totals 13 residues. Trimming removed 6 bases from V and 2 bases from J, with 14 bases in between. Germline V CDR1 and CDR2: DFQATT, SNEGSKA (reference sequence). The CDR3: CSAKTGHPYEQYF. CDR3 in DNA: TGCAGTGCGAAGACAGGACACCCCTACGAGCAGTACTTC.

The gene calls are TRBV7-2 and TRBJ1-6, with unresolved D. V gave up 5 bases and J gave up 10 bases, with 15 bases separating them. The CDR3 consists of 14 residues. CDR1 is SGHTA and CDR2 is FQGNSA in the germline V gene. This CDR3 is CASSMGNRGSPLHF. In DNA, the CDR3 is TGTGCCAGCAGCATGGGAAATCGAGGGTCACCCCTCCACTTT.

The chain links TRBV18 to TRBJ2-1; the D gene is possibly TRBD1 (6 bases). Trimming shortened V by 0 bases and J by 3 bases, and 9 bases separated the two germline ends. Per germline, CDR1 KGHSH and CDR2 LQKENI. The CDR3 sequence is 15 residues long. The CDR3 here is CASSPPGHLYNEQFF. CDR3 DNA: TGTGCCAGCTCACCACCGGGACACCTCTACAATGAGCAGTTCTTC.

The genes are TRBV5-6 and TRBJ1-5, with unresolved D. Trimming removed 2 bases from V and 6 bases from J, with 12 bases in between. Germline V CDR1 and CDR2: SGHDT, YYEEEE. The CDR3 is 14 residues long. CDR3 sequence reads: CASSFAGLSQPQHF. In nucleotides, the CDR3 is TGTGCCAGCAGCTTTGCAGGTTTGAGTCAGCCCCAGCATTTT.

V usage is TRBV3-1 and J usage is TRBJ2-1, with TRBD2 identical over 7 bases. Matching the DNA end better, TRBJ2-7 makes the J call doubtful. CDR1 is LGHDT and CDR2 is YNNKEL in the germline V gene (reference sequence). The CDR3 is 15 residues long. The CDR3 is CASSQAGGNYNEQYF. The CDR3 nucleotides read TGTGCCAGCAGCCAAGCGGGGGGAAACTACAATGAGCAGTACTTC.